The rows below give T cell receptor beta chains drawn from one sample of a study of neurological immune-mediated disorders. One entry per CDR3 protein, called by TCRdb with MiXCR from the 5' RACE reads. The table includes more than 70,000 distinct CDR3 sequences, more than 15% detected once. The specimen sequenced was PBMCs. The receptors come from a woman aged 40 to 50 in good health. CDR3s include the opening cysteine and the closing phenylalanine or tryptophan. The listing skips clone size in some rows; elsewhere it reads once, few, many or a size class.

TRBJ2-1 | TRBV20-1 | many | CSASALAENNEQFF
TRBJ2-3 | TRBV6-2/TRBV6-3 | many | CASSIRDIGDTQYF
TRBJ1-5 | TRBV5-5 | many | CASSLRDYSNQPQHF
TRBJ2-3 | TRBV20-1 | many | CSARGLAELLTDTQYF
TRBJ2-7 | TRBV7-9 | many | CASSWKDEQYF
TRBJ2-1 | TRBV6-5 | many | CASSPDWDNEQFF
TRBJ1-4 | TRBV12-3/TRBV12-4 | many | CASSSPPTNEKLFF
TRBJ1-2 | TRBV6-6 | few | CASSTDGAGLGYTF
TRBJ2-7 | TRBV6-5 | NA | CASSYGSGPGDSYEQYF
TRBJ2-5 | TRBV12-3/TRBV12-4 | many | CASSPGTSGGEETQYF
TRBJ2-1 | TRBV12-3/TRBV12-4 | many | CASRQNGLLGYNEQFF
TRBJ1-1 | TRBV7-8 | NA | CASSQVRGQGDTEAFF
TRBJ2-2 | TRBV20-1 | many | CSALPAIAPGELFF
TRBJ2-1 | TRBV9 | many | CASSAAGGDEQFF
TRBJ1-2 | TRBV12-3/TRBV12-4 | many | CASRGPDRGTYGYTF
TRBJ2-5 | TRBV5-1 | many | CASSSGLAGGRETQYF
TRBJ2-1 | TRBV5-1 | many | CASSSGLEQFF
TRBJ2-1 | TRBV20-1 | many | CSGSSGLEIYNEQFF
TRBJ2-1 | TRBV4-2 | many | CASSQETEQFF
TRBJ2-1 | TRBV10-3 | few | CAISAGNNEQFF
TRBJ1-6 | TRBV27 | many | CASSYSPGSPLHF
TRBJ1-2 | TRBV27 | many | CASSSGQGSGYTF
TRBJ1-6 | TRBV20-1 | many | CSARDGLERPLHF
TRBJ1-2 | TRBV7-9 | many | CASSYNYGVYGYTF
TRBJ2-1 | TRBV6-6 | many | CASSYGGNEQFF
TRBJ1-2 | TRBV6-5 | NA | CASSPDTHRPHGYTF